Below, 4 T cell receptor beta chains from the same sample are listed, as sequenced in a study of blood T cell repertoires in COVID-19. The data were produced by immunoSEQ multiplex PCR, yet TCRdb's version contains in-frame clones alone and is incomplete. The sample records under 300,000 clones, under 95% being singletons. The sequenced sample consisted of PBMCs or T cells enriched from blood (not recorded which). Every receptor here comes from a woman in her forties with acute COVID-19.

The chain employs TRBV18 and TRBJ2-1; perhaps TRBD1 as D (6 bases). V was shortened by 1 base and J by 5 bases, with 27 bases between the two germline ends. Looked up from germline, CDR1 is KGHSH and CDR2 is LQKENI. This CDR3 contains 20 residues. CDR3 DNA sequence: TGTGCCAGCTCACCACGTTTAAGGGACAAAGGTCCCCCAAGTGACAATGAGCAGTTCTTC. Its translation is CASSPRLRDKGPPSDNEQFF.

The CDR3 loop is CASSATGYGAGANVLTF. The CDR3 nucleotides are TGTGCCAGTAGTGCGACAGGGTACGGTGCTGGGGCCAACGTCCTGACTTTC. The V gene is TRBV19, the J gene TRBJ2-6, with 7 bases matching TRBD1. This CDR3 spans 17 amino acids. Germline assignment: CDR1 LNHDA and CDR2 SQIVND (reference sequence). Losses at the gene ends were 5 bases for V and 2 bases for J; bases not matched to a gene: 9.

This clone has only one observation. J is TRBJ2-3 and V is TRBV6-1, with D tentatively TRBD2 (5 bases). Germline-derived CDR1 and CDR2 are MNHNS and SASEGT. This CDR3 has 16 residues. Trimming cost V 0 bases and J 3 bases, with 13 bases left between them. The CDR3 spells CASSEASTGKTDTQYF. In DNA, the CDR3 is TGTGCCAGCAGTGAAGCCTCAACGGGGAAAACAGATACGCAGTATTTT.

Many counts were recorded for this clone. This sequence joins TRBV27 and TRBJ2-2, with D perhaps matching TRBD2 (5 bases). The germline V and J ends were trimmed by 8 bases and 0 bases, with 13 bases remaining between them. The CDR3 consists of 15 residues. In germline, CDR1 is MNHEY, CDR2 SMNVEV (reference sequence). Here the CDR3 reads CASYSLGANTGELFF. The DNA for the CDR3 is TGTGCCAGCTATTCTCTCGGGGCGAACACCGGGGAGCTGTTTTTT.